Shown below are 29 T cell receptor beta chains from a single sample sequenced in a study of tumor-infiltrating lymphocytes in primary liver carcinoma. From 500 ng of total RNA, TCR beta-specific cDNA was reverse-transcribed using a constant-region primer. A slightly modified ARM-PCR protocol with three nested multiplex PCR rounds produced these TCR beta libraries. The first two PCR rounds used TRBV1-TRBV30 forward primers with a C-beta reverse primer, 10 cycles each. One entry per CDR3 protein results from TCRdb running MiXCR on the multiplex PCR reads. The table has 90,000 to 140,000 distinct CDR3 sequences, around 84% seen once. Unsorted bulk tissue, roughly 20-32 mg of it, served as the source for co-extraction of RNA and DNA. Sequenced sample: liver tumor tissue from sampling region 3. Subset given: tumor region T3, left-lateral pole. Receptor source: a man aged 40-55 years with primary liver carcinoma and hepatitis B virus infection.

This chain's CDR3 is CASTRTNQGDTQYF. The DNA for the CDR3 is TGTGCCAGCACTCGGACTAACCAGGGAGATACGCAGTATTTT. The chain links TRBV6-6 to TRBJ2-3; the D gene is possibly TRBD2 (6 bases). V dropped 7 bases and J dropped 5 bases, with 16 bases sitting between them. Germline V gene sequence: CDR1 MNHNY, CDR2 SVGAGI (reference sequence). The CDR3 contains 14 residues.

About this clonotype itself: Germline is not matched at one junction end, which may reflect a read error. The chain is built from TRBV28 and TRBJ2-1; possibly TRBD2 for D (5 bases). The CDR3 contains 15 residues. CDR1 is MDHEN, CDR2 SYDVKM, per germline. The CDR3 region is CASSLVSGFYNEQIF. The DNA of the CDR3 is TGTGCCAGCAGCCTCGTGAGCGGATTCTACAATGAGCAGATCTTC.

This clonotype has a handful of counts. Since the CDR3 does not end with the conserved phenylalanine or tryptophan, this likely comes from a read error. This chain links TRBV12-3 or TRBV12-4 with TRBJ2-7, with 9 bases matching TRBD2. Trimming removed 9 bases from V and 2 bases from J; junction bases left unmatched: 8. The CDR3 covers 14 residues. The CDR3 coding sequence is TGTGCCAGTAGTCGAGCGGGAGGCGCCTACGAGCAGTACCTC. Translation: CASSRAGGAYEQYL.

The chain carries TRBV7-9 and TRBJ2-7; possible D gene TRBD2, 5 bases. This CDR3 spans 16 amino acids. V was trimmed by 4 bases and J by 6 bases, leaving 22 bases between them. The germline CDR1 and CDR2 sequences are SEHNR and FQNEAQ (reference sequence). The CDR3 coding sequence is TGTGCCAGCAGCTGTGCCAGTGGGAGAGGGTTGGGCGAGCAGTACTTC. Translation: CASSCASGRGLGEQYF.

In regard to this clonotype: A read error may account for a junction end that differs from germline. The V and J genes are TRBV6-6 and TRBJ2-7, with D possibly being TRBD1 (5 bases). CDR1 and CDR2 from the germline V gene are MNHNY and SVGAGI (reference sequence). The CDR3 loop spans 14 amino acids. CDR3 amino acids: CACSYSGWGSKQYF. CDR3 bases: TGTGCCTGCAGTTACTCAGGGTGGGGAAGCAAGCAGTACTTC.

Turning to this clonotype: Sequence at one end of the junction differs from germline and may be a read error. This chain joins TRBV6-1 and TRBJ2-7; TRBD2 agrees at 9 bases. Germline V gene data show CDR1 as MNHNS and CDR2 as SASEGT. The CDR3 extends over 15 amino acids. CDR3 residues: CASRRDGTSSYEQYF. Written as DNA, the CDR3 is TGTGCCAGCAGACGGGACGGGACTAGCAGCTACGAGCAGTATTTC.

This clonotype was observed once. The CDR3 nucleotides are TGTGCCAGCAACCCAGGAGTAGCGGGAACAGATACACTGTATTTT. Protein: CASNPGVAGTDTLYF. This chain uses TRBV6-5 with TRBJ2-3; 8 positions agree with TRBD2. This CDR3 spans 15 amino acids. Germline CDR1 reads MNHEY; CDR2 reads SVGAGI. With 7 bases clipped from V and 14 bases from J, the junction kept 20 bases outside the gene matches.

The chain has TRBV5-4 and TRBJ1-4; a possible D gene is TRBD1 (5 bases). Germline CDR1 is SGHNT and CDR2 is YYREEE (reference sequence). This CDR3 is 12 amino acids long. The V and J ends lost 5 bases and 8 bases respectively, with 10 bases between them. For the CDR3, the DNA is TGTGCCAGCAGTCCGAAGGGGGAAAAACTGTTTTTT. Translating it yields CASSPKGEKLFF.

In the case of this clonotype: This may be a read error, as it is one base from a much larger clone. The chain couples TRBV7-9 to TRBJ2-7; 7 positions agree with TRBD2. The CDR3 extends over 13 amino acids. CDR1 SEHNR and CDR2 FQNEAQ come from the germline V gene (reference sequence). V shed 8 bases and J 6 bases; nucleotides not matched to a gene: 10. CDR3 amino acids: CASGLDRGTEQYF. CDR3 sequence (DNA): TGTGCCAGCGGACTAGATCGAGGGACCGAGCAGTACTTC.

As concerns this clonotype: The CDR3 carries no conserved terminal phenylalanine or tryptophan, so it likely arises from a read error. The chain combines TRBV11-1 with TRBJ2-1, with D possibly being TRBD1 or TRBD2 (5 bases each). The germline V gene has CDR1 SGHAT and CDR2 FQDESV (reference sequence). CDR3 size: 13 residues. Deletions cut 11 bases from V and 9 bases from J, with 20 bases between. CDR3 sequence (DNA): TGTGCCTGCACGCGACTGATTGGGGGTGAGCAGTTCCTC. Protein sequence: CACTRLIGGEQFL.

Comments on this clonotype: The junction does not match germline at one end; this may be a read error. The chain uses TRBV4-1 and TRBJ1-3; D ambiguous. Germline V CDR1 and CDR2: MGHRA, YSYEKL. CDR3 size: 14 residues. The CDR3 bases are TGTGCCAGCATCCAAACCCCTACCGGAAACACCATATATTTT. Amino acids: CASIQTPTGNTIYF.

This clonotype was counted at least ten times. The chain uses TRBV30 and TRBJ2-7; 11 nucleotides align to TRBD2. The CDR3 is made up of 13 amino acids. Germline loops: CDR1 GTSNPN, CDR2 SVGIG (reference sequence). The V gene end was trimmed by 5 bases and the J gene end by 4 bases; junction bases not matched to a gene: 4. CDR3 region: CAWDTSGSYEQYF. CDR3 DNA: TGTGCCTGGGATACTAGCGGGAGTTACGAGCAGTACTTC.

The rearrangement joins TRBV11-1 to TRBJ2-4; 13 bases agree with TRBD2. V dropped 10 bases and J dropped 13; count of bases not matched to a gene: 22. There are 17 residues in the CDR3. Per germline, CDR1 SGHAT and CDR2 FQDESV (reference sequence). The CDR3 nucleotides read TGTGCCAATAGCTTTCCCGGGACTAGCGGGACCAAAAAAATCCAGTACTTC. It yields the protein CANSFPGTSGTKKIQYF.

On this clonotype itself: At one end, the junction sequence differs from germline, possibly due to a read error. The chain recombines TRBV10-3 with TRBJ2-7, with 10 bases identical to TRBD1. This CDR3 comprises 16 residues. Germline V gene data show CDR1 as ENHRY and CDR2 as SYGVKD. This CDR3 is CAINESRTGGLYEQYF. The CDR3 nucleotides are TGTGCCATCAATGAGTCTAGGACAGGGGGGCTATACGAGCAGTACTTC.

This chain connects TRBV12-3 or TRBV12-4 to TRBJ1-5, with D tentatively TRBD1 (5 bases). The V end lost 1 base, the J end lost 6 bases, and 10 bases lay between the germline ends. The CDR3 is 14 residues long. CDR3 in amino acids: CASSLVGASQPQHF. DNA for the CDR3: TGTGCCAGCAGTTTAGTTGGGGCGAGTCAGCCCCAGCATTTT.

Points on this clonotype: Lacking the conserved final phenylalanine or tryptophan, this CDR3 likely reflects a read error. Here the CDR3 DNA reads TGTGCGAGCAGTATGGGACTAGGCAACACCGGGGAGCTGTTTATT. Its protein is CASSMGLGNTGELFI. The J gene is TRBJ2-2, the V gene TRBV28, with 8 bases that match TRBD2. Germline V CDR1 and CDR2: MDHEN, SYDVKM. The CDR3 sequence is 15 residues long.

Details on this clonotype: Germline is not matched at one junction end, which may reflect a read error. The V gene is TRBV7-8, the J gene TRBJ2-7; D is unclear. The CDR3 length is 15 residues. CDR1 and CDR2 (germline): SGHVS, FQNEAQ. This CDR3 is CASSVTGGARSEKHF. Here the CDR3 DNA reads TGTGCCAGCAGCGTAACTGGCGGAGCTAGGTCCGAGAAGCACTTC.

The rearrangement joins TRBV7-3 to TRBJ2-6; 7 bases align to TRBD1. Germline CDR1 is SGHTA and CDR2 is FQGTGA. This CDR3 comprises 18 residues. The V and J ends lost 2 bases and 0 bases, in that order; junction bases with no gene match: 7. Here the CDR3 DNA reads TGTGCCAGCAGCTTAGACAGGGTTGGAAGCTCTGGGGCCAACGTCCTGACTTTC. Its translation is CASSLDRVGSSGANVLTF.

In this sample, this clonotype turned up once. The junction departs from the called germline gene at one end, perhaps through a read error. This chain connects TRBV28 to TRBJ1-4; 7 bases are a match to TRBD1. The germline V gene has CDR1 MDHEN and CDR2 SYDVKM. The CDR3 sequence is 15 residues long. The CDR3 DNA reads TGTGCCAGCAGTTCTCGGACAGGAAGTAATGAAAGACTGTTTTTT. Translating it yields CASSSRTGSNERLFF.

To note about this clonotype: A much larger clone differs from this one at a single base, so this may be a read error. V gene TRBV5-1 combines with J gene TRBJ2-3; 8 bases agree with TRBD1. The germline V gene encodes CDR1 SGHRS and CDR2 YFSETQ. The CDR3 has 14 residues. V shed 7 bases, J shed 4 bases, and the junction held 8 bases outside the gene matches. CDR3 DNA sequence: TGCGCCAGCGACGGACAGGGAGTACCAGATACGCAGTATTTT. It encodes CASDGQGVPDTQYF. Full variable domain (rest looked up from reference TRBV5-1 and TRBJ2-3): KAGVTQTPRYLIKTRGQQVTLSCSPISGHRSVSWYQQTPGQGLQFLFEYFSETQRNKGNFPGRFSGRQFSNSRSEMNVSTLELGDSALYLCASDGQGVPDTQYFGPGTRLTVL.

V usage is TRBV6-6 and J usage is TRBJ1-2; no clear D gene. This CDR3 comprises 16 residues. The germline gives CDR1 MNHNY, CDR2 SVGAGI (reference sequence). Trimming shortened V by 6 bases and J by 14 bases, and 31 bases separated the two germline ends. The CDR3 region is CASSEGPARGGYGYTF. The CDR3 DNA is TGTGCCAGCAGCGAAGGTCCGGCCCGAGGAGGATATGGTTATACCTTC.

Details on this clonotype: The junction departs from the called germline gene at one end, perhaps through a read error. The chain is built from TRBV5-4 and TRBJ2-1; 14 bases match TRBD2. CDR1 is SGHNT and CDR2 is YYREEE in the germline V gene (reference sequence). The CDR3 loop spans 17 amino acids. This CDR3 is CAGSRTTSGRAYNEQFF. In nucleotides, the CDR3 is TGTGCCGGCAGCAGGACGACTAGCGGGAGGGCTTATAATGAGCAGTTCTTC.

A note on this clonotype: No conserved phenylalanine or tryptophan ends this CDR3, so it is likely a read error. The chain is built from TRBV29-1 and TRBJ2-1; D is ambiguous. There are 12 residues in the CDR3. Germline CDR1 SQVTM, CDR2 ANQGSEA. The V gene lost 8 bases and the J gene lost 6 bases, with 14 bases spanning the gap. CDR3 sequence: CSPRLGPNEQFL. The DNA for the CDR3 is TGCAGCCCCCGTTTAGGGCCCAATGAGCAGTTCTTA.

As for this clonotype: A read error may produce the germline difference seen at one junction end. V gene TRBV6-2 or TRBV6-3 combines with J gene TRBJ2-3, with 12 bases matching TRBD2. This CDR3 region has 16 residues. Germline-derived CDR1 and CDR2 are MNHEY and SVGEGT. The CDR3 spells CASSCLAGGPTDMQYF. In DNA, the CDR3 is TGTGCCAGCAGTTGCCTAGCGGGAGGGCCGACAGATATGCAGTATTTT.

CDR3 bases: TGTGCCAGGAAACCAAGACTAACGGGAACAGATACGCAGTATTTT. It is translated as CARKPRLTGTDTQYF. The V call is TRBV6-5, the J call TRBJ2-3; the D gene is possibly TRBD2 (5 bases). The CDR3 has 15 amino acids. Between the trimmed V and J ends, which lost 9 bases and 3 bases, there was a span of 19 bases. Germline V gene sequence: CDR1 MNHEY, CDR2 SVGAGI.

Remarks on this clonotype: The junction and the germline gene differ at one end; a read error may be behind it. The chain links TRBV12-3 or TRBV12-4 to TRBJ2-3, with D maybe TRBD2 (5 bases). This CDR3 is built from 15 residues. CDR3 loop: CARSFDWTVGNTQYF. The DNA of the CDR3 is TGTGCCAGGAGTTTCGACTGGACTGTTGGGAATACGCAGTATTTT.

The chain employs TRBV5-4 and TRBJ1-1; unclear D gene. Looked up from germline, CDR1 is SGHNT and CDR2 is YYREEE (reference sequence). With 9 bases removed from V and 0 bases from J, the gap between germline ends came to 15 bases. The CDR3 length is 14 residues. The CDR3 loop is CAISFPEVNTEAFF. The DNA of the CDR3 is TGTGCCATCAGTTTTCCCGAGGTGAACACTGAAGCTTTCTTT.

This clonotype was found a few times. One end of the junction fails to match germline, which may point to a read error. The CDR3 bases are TGTAGCGTCATGACATCTGGGACCGGCACTCCCTACGAACAGTACTTC. The encoded protein is CSVMTSGTGTPYEQYF. The rearrangement joins TRBV29-1 to TRBJ2-7, with D possibly being TRBD1 or TRBD2 (5 bases each). Germline CDR1 is SQVTM and CDR2 is ANQGSEA. The CDR3 has 16 amino acids.

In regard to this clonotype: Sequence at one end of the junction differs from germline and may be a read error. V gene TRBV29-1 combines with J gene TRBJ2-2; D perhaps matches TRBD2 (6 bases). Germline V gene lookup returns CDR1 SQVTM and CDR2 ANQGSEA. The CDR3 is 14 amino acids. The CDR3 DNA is TGCAGCGTTGAAGAGACTAGAGGCACCGGGGAGCTGCTTTTT. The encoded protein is CSVEETRGTGELLF.